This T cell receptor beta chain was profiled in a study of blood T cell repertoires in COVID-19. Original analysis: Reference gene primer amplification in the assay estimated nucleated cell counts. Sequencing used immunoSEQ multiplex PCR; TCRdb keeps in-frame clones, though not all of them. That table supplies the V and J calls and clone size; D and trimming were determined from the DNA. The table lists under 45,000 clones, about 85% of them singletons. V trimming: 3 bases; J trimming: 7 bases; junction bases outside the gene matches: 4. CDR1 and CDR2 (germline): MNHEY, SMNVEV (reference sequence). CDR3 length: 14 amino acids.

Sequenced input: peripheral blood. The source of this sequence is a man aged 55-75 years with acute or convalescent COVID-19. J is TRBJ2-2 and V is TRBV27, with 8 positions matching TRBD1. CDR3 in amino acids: CASSLQGAVGELFF. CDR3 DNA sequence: TGTGCCAGCAGTTTGCAGGGGGCGGTCGGGGAGCTGTTTTTT.